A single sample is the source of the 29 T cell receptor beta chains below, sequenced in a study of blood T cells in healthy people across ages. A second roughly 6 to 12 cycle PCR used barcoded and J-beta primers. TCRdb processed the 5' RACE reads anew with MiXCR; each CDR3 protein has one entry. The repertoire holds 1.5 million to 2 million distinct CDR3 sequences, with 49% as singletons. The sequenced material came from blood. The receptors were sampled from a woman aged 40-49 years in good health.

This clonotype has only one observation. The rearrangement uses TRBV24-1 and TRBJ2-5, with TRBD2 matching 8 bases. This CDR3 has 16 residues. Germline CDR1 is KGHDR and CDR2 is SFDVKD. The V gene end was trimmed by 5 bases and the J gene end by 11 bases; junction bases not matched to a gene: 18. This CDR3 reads CATSAVAGFSLNEQYF. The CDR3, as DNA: TGTGCCACCAGTGCGGTAGCGGGGTTTTCCCTTAATGAGCAGTACTTC.

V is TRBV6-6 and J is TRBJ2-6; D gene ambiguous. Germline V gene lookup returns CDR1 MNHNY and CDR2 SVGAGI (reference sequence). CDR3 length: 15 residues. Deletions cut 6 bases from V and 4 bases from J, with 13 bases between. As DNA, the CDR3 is TGTGCCAGCAGGCCTGACCTCTTAGGGGCCAACGTCCTGACTTTC. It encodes CASRPDLLGANVLTF.

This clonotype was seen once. CDR3 sequence: CASSYQGRDTEAFF. CDR3 DNA: TGTGCCAGCAGTTACCAGGGAAGGGACACTGAAGCTTTCTTT. V gene TRBV6-2 or TRBV6-3 combines with J gene TRBJ1-1; D may be TRBD1 (5 bases). Germline lookup yields CDR1 MNHEY and CDR2 SVGEGT. This CDR3 is 14 amino acids long. V was trimmed by 2 bases and J by 3 bases, leaving 10 bases between them.

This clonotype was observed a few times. In DNA, the CDR3 is TGTGCCAGCAGTCGCACAGGGAGGTCAGATACGCAGTATTTT. Translated: CASSRTGRSDTQYF. The chain joins TRBV6-2 or TRBV6-3 to TRBJ2-3; D may be TRBD1 or TRBD2 (6 bases each). The V gene lost 5 bases and the J gene lost 4 bases, with 13 bases spanning the gap. The CDR3 is made up of 14 amino acids. The germline gives CDR1 MNHEY, CDR2 SVGEGT.

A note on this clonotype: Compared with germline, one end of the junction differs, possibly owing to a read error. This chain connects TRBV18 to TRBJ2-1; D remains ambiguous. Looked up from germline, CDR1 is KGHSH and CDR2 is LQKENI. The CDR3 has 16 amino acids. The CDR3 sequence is CVSSPLSGGSYNEQFF. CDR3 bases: TGTGTCAGCTCACCCCTGTCGGGTGGCTCCTACAATGAGCAGTTCTTC.

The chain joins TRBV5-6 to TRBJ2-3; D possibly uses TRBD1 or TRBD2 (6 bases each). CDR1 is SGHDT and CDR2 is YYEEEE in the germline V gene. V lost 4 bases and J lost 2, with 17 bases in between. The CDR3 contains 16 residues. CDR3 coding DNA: TGTGCCAGCAGCCTTCTTAGTGGGGGGCTCACAGATACGCAGTATTTT. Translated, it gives CASSLLSGGLTDTQYF.

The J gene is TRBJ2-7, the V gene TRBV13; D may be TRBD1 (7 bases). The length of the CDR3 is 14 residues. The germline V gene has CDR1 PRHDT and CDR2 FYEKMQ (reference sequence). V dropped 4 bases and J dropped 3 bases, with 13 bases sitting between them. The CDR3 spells CASSSGGYGYEQYF. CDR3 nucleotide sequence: TGTGCCAGCAGCTCAGGGGGGTACGGCTACGAGCAGTACTTC.

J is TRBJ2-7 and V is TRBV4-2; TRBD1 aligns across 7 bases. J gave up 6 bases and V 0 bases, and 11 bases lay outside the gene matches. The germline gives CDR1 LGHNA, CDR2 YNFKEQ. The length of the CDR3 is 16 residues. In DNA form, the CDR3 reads TGTGCCAGCAGCCAAGAGGACAGGCTCATTCTAGGCGAGCAGTACTTC. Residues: CASSQEDRLILGEQYF.

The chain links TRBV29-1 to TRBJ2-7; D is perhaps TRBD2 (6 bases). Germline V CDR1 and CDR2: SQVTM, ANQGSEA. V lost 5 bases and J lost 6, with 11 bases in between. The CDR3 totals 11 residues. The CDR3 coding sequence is TGCAGCGTTTCCCTAGCGCTCGAGCAGTACTTC. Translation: CSVSLALEQYF.

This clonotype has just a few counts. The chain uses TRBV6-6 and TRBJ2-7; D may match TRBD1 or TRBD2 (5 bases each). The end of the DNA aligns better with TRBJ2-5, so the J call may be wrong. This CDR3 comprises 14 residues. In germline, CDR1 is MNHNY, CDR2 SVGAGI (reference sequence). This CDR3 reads CASAGGGNQETQYF. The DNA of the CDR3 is TGTGCCAGCGCCGGTGGGGGAAATCAAGAGACCCAGTACTTC.

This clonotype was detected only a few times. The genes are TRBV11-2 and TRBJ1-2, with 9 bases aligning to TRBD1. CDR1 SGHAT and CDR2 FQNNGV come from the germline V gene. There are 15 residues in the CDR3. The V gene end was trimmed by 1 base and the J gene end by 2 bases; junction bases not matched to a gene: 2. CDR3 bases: TGTGCCAGCAGCTTAGTTGGACAGGGGAACTATGGCTACACCTTC. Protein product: CASSLVGQGNYGYTF.

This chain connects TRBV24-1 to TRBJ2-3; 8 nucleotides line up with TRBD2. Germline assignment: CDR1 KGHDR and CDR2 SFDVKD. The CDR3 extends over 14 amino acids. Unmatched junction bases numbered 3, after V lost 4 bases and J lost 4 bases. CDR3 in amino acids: CATSDGGAADTQYF. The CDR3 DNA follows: TGTGCCACCAGTGACGGGGGGGCCGCAGATACGCAGTATTTT.

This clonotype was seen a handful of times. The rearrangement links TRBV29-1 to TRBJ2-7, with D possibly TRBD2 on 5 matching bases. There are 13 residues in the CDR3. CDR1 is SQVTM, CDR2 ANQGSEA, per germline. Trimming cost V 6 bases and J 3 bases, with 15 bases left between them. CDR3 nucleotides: TGCAGCGTCTCGGAACGGACTGTCTACGAGCAGTACTTC. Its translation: CSVSERTVYEQYF.

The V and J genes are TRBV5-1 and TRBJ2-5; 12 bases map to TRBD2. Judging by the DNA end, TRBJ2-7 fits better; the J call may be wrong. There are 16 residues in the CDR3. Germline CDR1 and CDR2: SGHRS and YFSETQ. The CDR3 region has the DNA TGCGCCAGCAGCTCGGGGATGACTAGCGGGGGTTACGAGCAGTACTTC. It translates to CASSSGMTSGGYEQYF.

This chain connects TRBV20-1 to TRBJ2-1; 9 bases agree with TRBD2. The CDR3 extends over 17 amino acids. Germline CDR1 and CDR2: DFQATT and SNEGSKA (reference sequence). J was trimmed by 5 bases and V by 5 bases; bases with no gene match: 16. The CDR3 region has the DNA TGCAGTGCTGGTAGGGGAGGGAGCGGGGGGACAAACAATGAGCAGTTCTTC. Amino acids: CSAGRGGSGGTNNEQFF.

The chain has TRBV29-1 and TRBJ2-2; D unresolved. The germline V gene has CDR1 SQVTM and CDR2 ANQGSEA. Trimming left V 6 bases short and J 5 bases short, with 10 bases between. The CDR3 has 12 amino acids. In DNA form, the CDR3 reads TGCAGCGTCGCGACGGTGACCGGGGAGCTGTTTTTT. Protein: CSVATVTGELFF.

CDR3 sequence reads: CASSLVGTGAETQYF. DNA of the CDR3: TGTGCCAGCAGCTTAGTGGGGACAGGGGCAGAGACCCAGTACTTC. The rearrangement uses TRBV11-2 and TRBJ2-5; 10 bases are shared with TRBD1. CDR1 is SGHAT and CDR2 is FQNNGV in the germline V gene. The junction had 3 bases not matched to a gene; V was cut back by 1 base and J by 4 bases. This CDR3 region has 15 residues.

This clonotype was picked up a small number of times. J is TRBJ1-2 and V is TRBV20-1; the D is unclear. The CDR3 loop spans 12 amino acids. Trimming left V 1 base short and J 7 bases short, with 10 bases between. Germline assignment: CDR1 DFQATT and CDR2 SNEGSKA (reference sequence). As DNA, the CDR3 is TGCAGTGCTAGAGGTGGGGTCGGTGGCTACACCTTC. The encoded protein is CSARGGVGGYTF.

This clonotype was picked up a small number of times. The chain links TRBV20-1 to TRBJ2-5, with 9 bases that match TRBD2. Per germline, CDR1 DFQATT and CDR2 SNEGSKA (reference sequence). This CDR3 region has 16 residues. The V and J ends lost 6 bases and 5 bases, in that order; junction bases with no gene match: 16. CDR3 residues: CSALRGGLAGTETQYF. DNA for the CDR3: TGCAGTGCCCTCCGCGGCGGTCTAGCGGGGACGGAGACCCAGTACTTC.

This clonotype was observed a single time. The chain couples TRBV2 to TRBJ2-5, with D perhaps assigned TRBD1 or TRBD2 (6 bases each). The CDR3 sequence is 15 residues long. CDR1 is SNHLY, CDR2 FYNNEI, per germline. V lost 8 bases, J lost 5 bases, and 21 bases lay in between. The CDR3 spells CASRRGLRSRETQYF. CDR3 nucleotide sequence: TGTGCCAGCCGCCGGGGGCTAAGGAGTCGGGAGACCCAGTACTTC.

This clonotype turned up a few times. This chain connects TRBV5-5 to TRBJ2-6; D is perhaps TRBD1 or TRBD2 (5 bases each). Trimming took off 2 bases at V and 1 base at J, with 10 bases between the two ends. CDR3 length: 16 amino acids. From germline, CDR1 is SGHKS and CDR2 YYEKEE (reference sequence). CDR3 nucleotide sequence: TGTGCCAGCAGCTTCCCGGGACGGTCTGGGGCCAACGTCCTGACTTTC. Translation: CASSFPGRSGANVLTF.

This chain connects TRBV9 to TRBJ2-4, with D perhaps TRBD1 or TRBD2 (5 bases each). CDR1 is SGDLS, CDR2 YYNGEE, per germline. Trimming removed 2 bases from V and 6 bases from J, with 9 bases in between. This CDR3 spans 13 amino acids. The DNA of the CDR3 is TGTGCCAGCAGCGTGGGGACGGGAAACATTCAGTACTTC. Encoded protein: CASSVGTGNIQYF. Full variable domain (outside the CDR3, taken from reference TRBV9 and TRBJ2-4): DSGVTQTPKHLITATGQRVTLRCSPRSGDLSVYWYQQSLDQGLQFLIQYYNGEERAKGNILERFSAQQFPDLHSELNLSSLELGDSALYFCASSVGTGNIQYFGAGTRLSVL.

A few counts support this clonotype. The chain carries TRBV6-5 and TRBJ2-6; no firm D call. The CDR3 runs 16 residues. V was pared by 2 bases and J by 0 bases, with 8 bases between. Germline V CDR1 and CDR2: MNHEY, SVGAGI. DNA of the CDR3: TGTGCCAGCAGTTACATCAGTACCTCTGGGGCCAACGTCCTGACTTTC. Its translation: CASSYISTSGANVLTF.

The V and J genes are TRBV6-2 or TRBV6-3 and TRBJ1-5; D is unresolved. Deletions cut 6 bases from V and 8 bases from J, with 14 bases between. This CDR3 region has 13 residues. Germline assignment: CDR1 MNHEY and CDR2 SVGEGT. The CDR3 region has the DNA TGTGCCAGCAGCTTCCCGGACGAGAAGCCCCAGCATTTT. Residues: CASSFPDEKPQHF.

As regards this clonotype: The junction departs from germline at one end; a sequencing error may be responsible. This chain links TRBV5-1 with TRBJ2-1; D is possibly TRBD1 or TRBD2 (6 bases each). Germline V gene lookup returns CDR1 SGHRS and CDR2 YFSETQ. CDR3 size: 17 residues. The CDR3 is CSSSLGGTASSYNEQFF. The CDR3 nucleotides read TGCTCCAGCAGCTTGGGGGGCACGGCAAGCTCCTACAATGAGCAGTTCTTC.

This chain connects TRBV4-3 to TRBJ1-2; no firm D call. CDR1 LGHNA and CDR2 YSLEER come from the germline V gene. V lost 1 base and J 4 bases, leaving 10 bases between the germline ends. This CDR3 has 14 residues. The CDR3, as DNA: TGCGCCAGCAGCCAAGGTTCATCCGTCTATGGCTACACCTTC. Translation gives CASSQGSSVYGYTF.

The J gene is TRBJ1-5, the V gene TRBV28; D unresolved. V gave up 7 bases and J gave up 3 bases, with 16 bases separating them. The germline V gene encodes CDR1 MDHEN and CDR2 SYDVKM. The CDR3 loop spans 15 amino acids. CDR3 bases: TGTGCCAGCAAAGTGTTAACGGAGACCAATCAGCCCCAGCATTTT. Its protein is CASKVLTETNQPQHF.

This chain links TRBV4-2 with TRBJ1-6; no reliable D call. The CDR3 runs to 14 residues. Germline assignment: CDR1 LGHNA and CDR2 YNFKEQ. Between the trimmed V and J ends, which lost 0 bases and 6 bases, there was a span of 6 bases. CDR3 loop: CASSQDGSNSPLHF. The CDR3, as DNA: TGTGCCAGCAGCCAAGACGGGAGTAATTCACCCCTCCACTTT.

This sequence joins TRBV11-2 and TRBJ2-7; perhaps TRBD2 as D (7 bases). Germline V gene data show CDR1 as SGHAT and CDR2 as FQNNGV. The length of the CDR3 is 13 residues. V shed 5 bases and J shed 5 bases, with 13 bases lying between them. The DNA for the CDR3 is TGTGCCAGCAGCCGGGGGGCTCCTGACGAGCAGTACTTC. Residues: CASSRGAPDEQYF.